This T cell receptor (beta chain) was observed in a study of identical twins. Only a few counts were recorded for this clonotype. Its antigen is currently unknown. Template switching created a universal primer site, and the cDNA included unique molecular identifiers. TCRdb re-derived calls from the 5' RACE reads in MiXCR, one entry per CDR3 protein. This table holds about 460,000 distinct CDR3 sequences, over 12% found once. The CDR3 covers 13 residues. V gave up 5 bases and J gave up 8 bases, with 13 bases separating them. Healthy Caucasians provided all donations. Broader study findings: Out-of-frame alpha sequences common to twins were enriched for low generation probability. The conclusions drew on cross-sectional statistical analysis instead of tracking the same donors.

The data were also submitted as part of a second study, on yellow fever vaccine responses in identical twins.

V usage is TRBV12-3 or TRBV12-4 and J usage is TRBJ2-1, with D perhaps TRBD1 (6 bases). This sequence was found in a woman younger than 35 in good health. Sequences were obtained from CD4+ T cells sorted from blood. The CDR3 DNA reads as TGTGCCAGCAGTAACAGGGCTGTAGATGAGCAGTTCTTC. It encodes CASSNRAVDEQFF.